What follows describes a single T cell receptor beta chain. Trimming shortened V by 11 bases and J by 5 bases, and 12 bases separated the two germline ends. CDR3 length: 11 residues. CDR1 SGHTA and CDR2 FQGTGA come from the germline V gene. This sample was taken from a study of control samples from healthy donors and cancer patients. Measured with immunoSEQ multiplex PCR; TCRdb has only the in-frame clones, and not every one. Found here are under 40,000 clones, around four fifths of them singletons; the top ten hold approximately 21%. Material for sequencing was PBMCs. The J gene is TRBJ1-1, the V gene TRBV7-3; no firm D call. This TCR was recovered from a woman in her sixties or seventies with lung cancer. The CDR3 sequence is CASGRGTEAFF. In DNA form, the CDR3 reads TGTGCCTCCGGTCGGGGAACTGAAGCTTTCTTT.